This is a list of T cell receptor beta chains from one sample in a study of T cells in Graves' hyperthyroidism and ophthalmopathy. MiXCR was run by TCRdb on the multiplex PCR reads, yielding one entry per CDR3 protein. This table holds under 750,000 distinct CDR3 sequences, approximately 18% found once. The source material was blood. The origin of the receptors is a woman between 50 and 59 years old with Graves' hyperthyroidism that later progressed to Graves' ophthalmopathy. The CDR3 runs from the conserved cysteine through the conserved F or W. Each record gives: V gene, clone size, J gene, D gene, CDR3 DNA, CDR3 protein. A D gene is named only where the DNA matches it firmly. Size is omitted from some rows. Given values are once, few, many or a class for expanded clones.

V gene: TRBV5-1
clone size: few
J gene: TRBJ1-2
D gene: TRBD1
CDR3 DNA: TGCGCCAGCTCCGACCAGGGGGGCTATGGCTACACCTTC
CDR3 protein: CASSDQGGYGYTF

V gene: TRBV4-1
clone size: NA
J gene: TRBJ2-7
D gene: NA
CDR3 DNA: TGCGCCAGCAGCCAAGCGAGGGGCTACGAGCAGTACTTC
CDR3 protein: CASSQARGYEQYF

V gene: TRBV6-6
clone size: NA
J gene: TRBJ1-5
D gene: NA
CDR3 DNA: TGTGCCAGCAGTTACAGGCAGGGCTCTAGCAATCAGCCCCAGCATTTT
CDR3 protein: CASSYRQGSSNQPQHF

V gene: TRBV5-1
clone size: NA
J gene: TRBJ1-2
D gene: NA
CDR3 DNA: TGCGCCAGCAGCTTGCAGGGAGAAAAGGACTATGGCTACACCTTC
CDR3 protein: CASSLQGEKDYGYTF

V gene: TRBV20-1
clone size: many
J gene: TRBJ2-7
D gene: NA
CDR3 DNA: TGCAGTGCTAGAGAGGGCGCGATGACGCAGCAGTACTTC
CDR3 protein: CSAREGAMTQQYF

V gene: TRBV6-1
clone size: few
J gene: TRBJ2-5
D gene: TRBD1
CDR3 DNA: TGTGCCAGCAATCCACAGGGGGCTCAGACCCAGTACTTC
CDR3 protein: CASNPQGAQTQYF

V gene: TRBV20-1
clone size: few
J gene: TRBJ2-1
D gene: NA
CDR3 DNA: TGCAGTGCTAGAGATGGGTCAGGGGTGTACAATGAGCAGTTCTTC
CDR3 protein: CSARDGSGVYNEQFF

V gene: TRBV12-3/TRBV12-4
clone size: NA
J gene: TRBJ2-3
D gene: TRBD2
CDR3 DNA: TGTGCCAGCCGTGTTGCGGGGGGGCGTAGAGATACGCAGTATTTT
CDR3 protein: CASRVAGGRRDTQYF

V gene: TRBV5-1
clone size: NA
J gene: TRBJ2-1
D gene: TRBD2
CDR3 DNA: TGCGCCAGCAGCTTGGTCGTTAGCGGGGGAGAGCAGTTCTTC
CDR3 protein: CASSLVVSGGEQFF

V gene: TRBV7-9
clone size: NA
J gene: TRBJ2-2
D gene: NA
CDR3 DNA: TGTGCCAGCAGCTTTAGCCTCGACAGCACCGGGGAGCTGTTTTTT
CDR3 protein: CASSFSLDSTGELFF

V gene: TRBV12-3/TRBV12-4
clone size: many
J gene: TRBJ1-2
D gene: NA
CDR3 DNA: TGTGCCAGCAGACTCGACGGCTATGGCTACACCTTC
CDR3 protein: CASRLDGYGYTF

V gene: TRBV20-1
clone size: NA
J gene: TRBJ2-7
D gene: TRBD1
CDR3 DNA: TGCAGTGCTAGACCTCCCGGGACAGGGAACGAGCAGTACTTC
CDR3 protein: CSARPPGTGNEQYF

V gene: TRBV6-2/TRBV6-3
clone size: many
J gene: TRBJ2-1
D gene: NA
CDR3 DNA: TGTGCCAGCAGTTACGGGAGTATGGGGACCATCAATGAGCAGTTCTTC
CDR3 protein: CASSYGSMGTINEQFF

V gene: TRBV27
clone size: few
J gene: TRBJ1-1
D gene: NA
CDR3 DNA: TGTGCCAGCAGTTTAAGAGGGGGGTCTCCTGAAGCTTTCTTT
CDR3 protein: CASSLRGGSPEAFF

V gene: TRBV3-1
clone size: NA
J gene: TRBJ1-5
D gene: NA
CDR3 DNA: TGTGCCAGCAGCCAAGGTATGGGAAATCAGCCCCAGCATTTT
CDR3 protein: CASSQGMGNQPQHF

V gene: TRBV3-1
clone size: many
J gene: TRBJ2-3
D gene: TRBD2
CDR3 DNA: TGTGCCAGCAGTCAGACTAGCGGGGCAGATACGCAGTATTTT
CDR3 protein: CASSQTSGADTQYF

V gene: TRBV5-1
clone size: NA
J gene: TRBJ2-7
D gene: TRBD1
CDR3 DNA: TGCGCCAGCAGCCATGGGACAGGGGGAATTACCTACGAGCAGTACTTC
CDR3 protein: CASSHGTGGITYEQYF

V gene: TRBV30
clone size: few
J gene: TRBJ2-3
D gene: TRBD2
CDR3 DNA: TGTGCCTGGAGGGCGGGGGGGTACACAGATACGCAGTATTTT
CDR3 protein: CAWRAGGYTDTQYF

V gene: TRBV4-2
clone size: few
J gene: TRBJ1-4
D gene: NA
CDR3 DNA: TGTGCCAGCAGCCGCAGGTGGGCGGGGAAGGGTGAAAAACTGTTTTTT
CDR3 protein: CASSRRWAGKGEKLFF

V gene: TRBV6-5
clone size: many
J gene: TRBJ2-5
D gene: NA
CDR3 DNA: TGTGCCAGCAGTTACTCGGCGGACAGCCAAGAGACCCAGTACTTC
CDR3 protein: CASSYSADSQETQYF

V gene: TRBV5-1
clone size: few
J gene: TRBJ1-1
D gene: NA
CDR3 DNA: TGCGCCAGTACCCTTGGCAGCCTGAACACTGAAGCTTTCTTT
CDR3 protein: CASTLGSLNTEAFF

V gene: TRBV5-1
clone size: few
J gene: TRBJ1-1
D gene: NA
CDR3 DNA: TGCGCCAGCACCATGGAGGGGGTGACTGAAGCTTTCTTT
CDR3 protein: CASTMEGVTEAFF

V gene: TRBV7-3
clone size: many
J gene: TRBJ2-5
D gene: NA
CDR3 DNA: TGTGCCAGCAGCCGGGTCGGGGGCTCACAAGAGACCCAGTACTTC
CDR3 protein: CASSRVGGSQETQYF

V gene: TRBV11-2
clone size: NA
J gene: TRBJ2-7
D gene: TRBD1
CDR3 DNA: TGTGCCAGCAGCTCCACTCCGGGACAGGGATCGTACGAGCAGTACTTC
CDR3 protein: CASSSTPGQGSYEQYF

V gene: TRBV20-1
clone size: NA
J gene: TRBJ1-1
D gene: NA
CDR3 DNA: TGCAGTGCTAGAGATAGCACAGGAAGCGGAACTTTCTTT
CDR3 protein: CSARDSTGSGTFF

V gene: TRBV7-2
clone size: many
J gene: TRBJ2-1
D gene: NA
CDR3 DNA: TGTGCCAGCAGCTTAGCGGGACACGGATACAATGAGCAGTTCTTC
CDR3 protein: CASSLAGHGYNEQFF

V gene: TRBV19
clone size: NA
J gene: TRBJ1-3
D gene: NA
CDR3 DNA: TGTGCCAGTCAAGCACAGCAGGCTGGAAACACCATATATTTT
CDR3 protein: CASQAQQAGNTIYF

V gene: TRBV7-2
clone size: NA
J gene: TRBJ1-5
D gene: TRBD1
CDR3 DNA: TGTGCCAGCAGCGCGGGACAGGGCCCAAATCAGCCCCAGCATTTT
CDR3 protein: CASSAGQGPNQPQHF

V gene: TRBV24-1
clone size: NA
J gene: TRBJ2-7
D gene: NA
CDR3 DNA: TGTGCCACCAGCCCCAGGAGCTCCTACGAGCAGTACTTC
CDR3 protein: CATSPRSSYEQYF

V gene: TRBV7-6
clone size: few
J gene: TRBJ2-1
D gene: NA
CDR3 DNA: TGTGCCAGCAGCTTAGCGTCTAGACATGAGCAGTTCTTC
CDR3 protein: CASSLASRHEQFF

V gene: TRBV5-1
clone size: many
J gene: TRBJ2-7
D gene: NA
CDR3 DNA: TGCGCCAGCAGCTTGGGGTGGGGCGACGAGCAGTACTTC
CDR3 protein: CASSLGWGDEQYF

V gene: TRBV5-1
clone size: NA
J gene: TRBJ2-2
D gene: NA
CDR3 DNA: TGCGCCAGCAGCTTCGGGACAACTTACACCGGGGAGCTGTTTTTT
CDR3 protein: CASSFGTTYTGELFF

V gene: TRBV7-2
clone size: few
J gene: TRBJ2-1
D gene: NA
CDR3 DNA: TGTGCCAGCAGCCCAAGGGGCATATTCGATGAGCAGTTCTTC
CDR3 protein: CASSPRGIFDEQFF

V gene: TRBV5-5
clone size: few
J gene: TRBJ2-3
D gene: TRBD2
CDR3 DNA: TGTGCCAGCAGCTTGTTCCTGGCGGGGGGGCCCGTAGATACGCAGTATTTT
CDR3 protein: CASSLFLAGGPVDTQYF

V gene: TRBV6-1
clone size: many
J gene: TRBJ2-2
D gene: NA
CDR3 DNA: TGTGCCATACAGGCAACGAACACCGGGGAGCTGTTTTTT
CDR3 protein: CAIQATNTGELFF

V gene: TRBV7-8
clone size: many
J gene: TRBJ2-5
D gene: TRBD2
CDR3 DNA: TGTGCCAGCAGCTTCGCTAGCGGGGGGGTCCAAGAGACCCAGTACTTC
CDR3 protein: CASSFASGGVQETQYF

V gene: TRBV7-3
clone size: few
J gene: TRBJ2-6
D gene: TRBD1
CDR3 DNA: TGTGCCAGCAGCCGAGGCGGGACAGGCGGCTCTGGGGCCAACGTCCTGACTTTC
CDR3 protein: CASSRGGTGGSGANVLTF

V gene: TRBV6-2/TRBV6-3
clone size: NA
J gene: TRBJ1-3
D gene: NA
CDR3 DNA: TGTGCCAGCAGTCCCGGAGGGGATCCCGGAAACACCATATATTTT
CDR3 protein: CASSPGGDPGNTIYF

V gene: TRBV20-1
clone size: few
J gene: TRBJ1-1
D gene: TRBD1
CDR3 DNA: TGCAGTGCTAGTGCAATTAGGACAGGGAGGGACACTGAAGCTTTCTTT
CDR3 protein: CSASAIRTGRDTEAFF